A single sample gave rise to the 26 T cell receptor beta chains below, sequenced in a study of shared clonotypes between healthy human individuals. Data came from immunoSEQ multiplex PCR; TCRdb stores just in-frame clones and leaves some out. Of hundreds of thousands of clones listed, 60% to 75% are singletons. Material: memory CD4+ T cells sorted from blood. The subset: CD45RA-negative fraction. The source of these receptors is a woman aged 25-40 years in good health.

As concerns this clone: The same CDR3 is also encoded by other DNA sequences in this sample. This chain joins TRBV5-1 and TRBJ2-1; D uncertain. Trimming took off 1 base at V and 2 bases at J, with 10 bases between the two ends. CDR1 SGHRS and CDR2 YFSETQ come from the germline V gene. There are 15 residues in the CDR3. The CDR3 here is CASSLSSGAYNEQFF. The CDR3 nucleotides read TGCGCCAGCAGCTTGTCGAGTGGGGCCTACAATGAGCAGTTCTTC. Complete variable domain (other parts from reference TRBV5-1 and TRBJ2-1): KAGVTQTPRYLIKTRGQQVTLSCSPISGHRSVSWYQQTPGQGLQFLFEYFSETQRNKGNFPGRFSGRQFSNSRSEMNVSTLELGDSALYLCASSLSSGAYNEQFFGPGTRLTVL.

The table lists this clone with a count of one. The chain is built from TRBV7-2 and TRBJ1-2, with unresolved D. This CDR3 is built from 12 residues. V lost 2 bases, J lost 6 bases, and 7 bases lay in between. Germline CDR1 reads SGHTA; CDR2 reads FQGNSA. The CDR3 loop is CASSLTRNGYTF. The CDR3 DNA is TGTGCCAGCAGCTTAACGAGGAATGGCTACACCTTC.

The chain is built from TRBV21-1 and TRBJ1-5. TRBV21-1 is classified as a pseudogene. CDR3 length equals 15 residues. The CDR3 DNA reads TGTGCCAGCCCTGAGACGGGGGTTAAAGGACAGCCCCAGCATTTT. Protein sequence: CASPETGVKGQPQHF.

The chain has TRBV18 and TRBJ2-7; D gene ambiguous. Germline lookup yields CDR1 KGHSH and CDR2 LQKENI. Deletions cut 5 bases from V and 3 bases from J, with 11 bases between. CDR3 length: 13 residues. The CDR3 region is CASSSGRNYEQYF. The CDR3 DNA follows: TGTGCCAGCTCATCGGGCCGAAACTACGAGCAGTACTTC. Complete variable domain (other parts from reference TRBV18 and TRBJ2-7): NAGVMQNPRHLVRRRGQEARLRCSPMKGHSHVYWYRQLPEEGLKFMVYLQKENIIDESGMPKERFSAEFPKEGPSILRIQQVVRGDSAAYFCASSSGRNYEQYFGPGTRLTVT.

As to this clone: Distinct nucleotide sequences in the sample also encode this CDR3. This sequence joins TRBV19 and TRBJ2-1; D is undetermined. Trimming stripped 3 bases from V and 8 bases from J, with 11 bases between. Germline V lookup: CDR1 LNHDA, CDR2 SQIVND (reference sequence). The CDR3 contains 13 residues. CDR3 sequence (DNA): TGTGCCAGTAGTATCCCCGGCACGGATGAGCAGTTCTTC. Translated, it gives CASSIPGTDEQFF.

CDR3 protein: CASRPALTSGRVGEQFF. CDR3 nucleotide sequence: TGTGCCAGCAGGCCTGCCTTGACTAGCGGGAGGGTTGGTGAGCAGTTCTTC. The chain recombines TRBV2 with TRBJ2-1; 14 bases fit TRBD2. V dropped 6 bases and J dropped 9; count of bases not matched to a gene: 13. Germline lookup yields CDR1 SNHLY and CDR2 FYNNEI. The CDR3 extends over 17 amino acids.

The chain carries TRBV7-8 and TRBJ2-4; D is unclear. The CDR3 runs to 14 residues. Per the germline V gene, CDR1 is SGHVS and CDR2 is FQNEAQ. V was shortened by 2 bases and J by 1 base, with 6 bases between the two germline ends. The DNA of the CDR3 is TGTGCCAGCAGCTTATCTGGGGCCAAAAACATTCAGTACTTC. This gives the protein CASSLSGAKNIQYF.

The chain links TRBV28 to TRBJ2-1; 7 nucleotides align to TRBD2. Per the germline V gene, CDR1 is MDHEN and CDR2 is SYDVKM. The CDR3 runs 12 residues. Trimming cost V 1 base and J 14 bases; bases outside gene matches: 5. CDR3 coding DNA: TGTGCCAGCAGTTTATACGGGAGGTCGGAGTTCTTC. This gives the protein CASSLYGRSEFF.

The CDR3 DNA reads TGTGCCAGCAGTGAAGATGTTCAGGCGGGTCCGAATGGCTACACCTTC. Translated: CASSEDVQAGPNGYTF. V gene TRBV6-1 combines with J gene TRBJ1-2; no clear D. This CDR3 is 16 amino acids long. Germline V gives CDR1 MNHNS, CDR2 SASEGT. The ends were cut back, 1 base at V and 6 bases at J, with 18 bases in the middle.

The gene calls are TRBV7-2 and TRBJ1-5; D call uncertain. The CDR3 is made up of 13 amino acids. CDR1 and CDR2 from the germline V gene are SGHTA and FQGNSA. Trimming pared 3 bases from V and 3 bases from J, leaving 6 bases between. CDR3 coding DNA: TGTGCCAGCAGCTTCGCCTACAATCAGCCCCAGCATTTT. It encodes CASSFAYNQPQHF.

The CDR3 bases are TGTGCCAGCAGCTTAGCTTGGGCTACGCAGTATTTT. Its translation is CASSLAWATQYF. V and J are TRBV11-2 and TRBJ2-3, with D uncertain. Germline V lookup: CDR1 SGHAT, CDR2 FQNNGV. With 1 base removed from V and 8 bases from J, the gap between germline ends came to 7 bases. The CDR3 is 12 amino acids.

The chain combines TRBV28 with TRBJ1-1, with no clear D. The CDR3 consists of 11 residues. In germline, CDR1 is MDHEN, CDR2 SYDVKM. Trimming removed 3 bases from V and 8 bases from J, with 7 bases in between. The CDR3 sequence: CASSFFTEAFF. For the CDR3, the DNA is TGTGCCAGCAGTTTTTTTACCGAAGCTTTCTTT.

The rearrangement uses TRBV2 and TRBJ2-7, with TRBD2 matching 10 bases. This CDR3 spans 15 amino acids. Trimming took 5 bases from V and 5 from J; bases not matched to a gene: 9. Per the germline V gene, CDR1 is SNHLY and CDR2 is FYNNEI. CDR3 in amino acids: CASSPLAGVLHEQYF. In nucleotides, the CDR3 is TGTGCCAGCAGTCCTCTAGCGGGAGTTCTCCACGAGCAGTACTTC.

The rearrangement links TRBV19 to TRBJ1-1, with D possibly TRBD1 on 6 matching bases. CDR3 length: 12 amino acids. Trimming took off 3 bases at V and 11 bases at J, with 13 bases between the two ends. CDR1 and CDR2 (germline): LNHDA, SQIVND (reference sequence). The CDR3 coding sequence is TGTGCCAGTAGTATGGGGGCTTCTATGGCTTTCTTT. Residues: CASSMGASMAFF.

This clone was seen a single time. The rearrangement uses TRBV28 and TRBJ2-7, with D possibly being TRBD1 (5 bases). This CDR3 spans 13 amino acids. Trimming removed 3 bases from V and 3 bases from J, with 9 bases in between. Germline V CDR1 and CDR2: MDHEN, SYDVKM. The CDR3: CASSLWTSYEQYF. Written as DNA, the CDR3 is TGTGCCAGCAGTTTGTGGACAAGCTACGAGCAGTACTTC.

This clone has a single count. The rearrangement links TRBV2 to TRBJ2-7; 9 bases are a match to TRBD1. Germline V gives CDR1 SNHLY, CDR2 FYNNEI. CDR3 length: 14 residues. Trimming removed 6 bases from V and 4 bases from J; junction bases left unmatched: 7. CDR3 bases: TGTGCCAGCAGCACCGGGACAGGGACGTACGAGCAGTACTTC. It codes for CASSTGTGTYEQYF.

This clone was seen only a few times. The rearrangement joins TRBV5-1 to TRBJ2-7; 8 nucleotides align to TRBD2. In germline, CDR1 is SGHRS, CDR2 YFSETQ. The CDR3 spans 14 residues. The V gene end was trimmed by 3 bases and the J gene end by 1 base; junction bases not matched to a gene: 3. CDR3 coding DNA: TGCGCCAGCAGCTACGGGGGGGTGTCCTACGAGCAGTACTTC. It translates to CASSYGGVSYEQYF. Based on the CDR3 plus reference TRBV5-1 and TRBJ2-7, the full variable domain is KAGVTQTPRYLIKTRGQQVTLSCSPISGHRSVSWYQQTPGQGLQFLFEYFSETQRNKGNFPGRFSGRQFSNSRSEMNVSTLELGDSALYLCASSYGGVSYEQYFGPGTRLTVT.

This sequence joins TRBV27 and TRBJ2-7; 10 bases agree with TRBD1. Germline V CDR1 and CDR2: MNHEY, SMNVEV (reference sequence). The CDR3 has 15 residues. With V trimmed by 6 bases and J by 2 bases, 7 bases remained unmatched. The CDR3: CASRIDRGQAYEQYF. CDR3 DNA sequence: TGTGCCAGCAGAATCGACAGGGGGCAAGCCTACGAGCAGTACTTC.

This rearrangement joins TRBV4-1 to TRBJ2-3, with 10 nucleotides matching TRBD2. Per the germline V gene, CDR1 is MGHRA and CDR2 is YSYEKL. V was pared by 1 base and J by 2 bases, with 9 bases of the junction left unmatched. The length of the CDR3 is 18 residues. In nucleotides, the CDR3 is TGCGCCAGCAGCCAAGGTGCTTCCGGGACTAGCGTCACAGATACGCAGTATTTT. Its protein is CASSQGASGTSVTDTQYF.

This clone was recorded once. The CDR3 region has the DNA TGTGCCAGTAGTATAGATCAAAGGGCGGGAGCCTGGGGCGGGGAGCTGTTTTTT. Its translation is CASSIDQRAGAWGGELFF. This chain connects TRBV19 to TRBJ2-2; 7 nucleotides match TRBD2. The CDR3 sequence is 18 residues long. Trimming removed 0 bases from V and 7 bases from J; junction bases left unmatched: 14. Germline CDR1 is LNHDA and CDR2 is SQIVND (reference sequence).

The chain combines TRBV2 with TRBJ1-2; tentatively, D is TRBD1 (6 bases). Trimming removed 6 bases from V and 3 bases from J, with 11 bases in between. CDR3 length equals 13 residues. Germline CDR1 and CDR2: SNHLY and FYNNEI. Here the CDR3 DNA reads TGTGCCAGCAGAGGGGGGGGATACTATGGCTACACCTTC. Amino acids: CASRGGGYYGYTF.

This chain connects TRBV21-1 to TRBJ2-2; TRBD2 is the table's D call, not checked against the DNA. TRBV21-1 is shown as a pseudogene. This CDR3 comprises 15 residues. The CDR3 coding sequence is TGTGCCAGGGGAGTAACTAGTTCCGACACCGGGGAGCTGTTTTTT. As protein: CARGVTSSDTGELFF.

The V gene is TRBV10-3, the J gene TRBJ2-3; 13 nucleotides align to TRBD2. Unmatched junction bases numbered 6, after V lost 4 bases and J lost 2 bases. Per the germline V gene, CDR1 is ENHRY and CDR2 is SYGVKD. CDR3 length: 17 residues. DNA of the CDR3: TGTGCCATCAGTGGGACTAGCGGGAGTTCTCTCACAGATACGCAGTATTTT. It codes for CAISGTSGSSLTDTQYF.

The chain carries TRBV2 and TRBJ1-1, with D uncertain. The V end was cut by 7 bases, the J end by 0 bases, with 15 bases between. This CDR3 comprises 15 residues. The germline V gene encodes CDR1 SNHLY and CDR2 FYNNEI. CDR3 coding DNA: TGTGCCAGCACCTTGAACCGGGAAGTGAACACTGAAGCTTTCTTT. Residues: CASTLNREVNTEAFF.

This clone was found once. This rearrangement joins TRBV4-1 to TRBJ1-5; D gene unclear. This CDR3 is built from 14 residues. With 4 bases removed from V and 3 bases from J, the gap between germline ends came to 10 bases. Per germline, CDR1 MGHRA and CDR2 YSYEKL. CDR3 in amino acids: CASSRHGYNQPQHF. Written as DNA, the CDR3 is TGCGCCAGCAGCCGGCACGGGTACAATCAGCCCCAGCATTTT.

V gene TRBV19 combines with J gene TRBJ2-2; no clear D. CDR1 and CDR2 (germline): LNHDA, SQIVND (reference sequence). The CDR3 covers 13 residues. Trimming cost V 6 bases and J 8 bases, with 13 bases left between them. The CDR3 DNA sequence: TGTGCCAGTAGAAGGGCCCCTAGAGGGGAGCTGTTTTTT. Protein: CASRRAPRGELFF.